The sample holds a few counts of the clone carrying this T cell receptor beta chain. The sample comes from a study of blood T cell repertoires in COVID-19. Study-wide background: PBMCs, B-cell-depleted T cells, or T cells were the source of the cDNA or gDNA that made up the material.

Authors' methods: Using reference gene primer amplification, nucleated cell counts were estimated. Assay used: immunoSEQ multiplex PCR; TCRdb lists only in-frame clones, some missing. That table is the source of V, J and clone size, and D and trimming were worked out from the DNA. The sample comprises some 120,000 clones, over 60% of which are singletons, and 7.9% rests with the top ten. This CDR3 has 14 residues. Germline values: CDR1 SEHNR, CDR2 FQNEAQ (reference sequence). With V trimmed by 5 bases and J by 7 bases, 7 bases remained unmatched. This TCR derives from a human donor in a cohort sampled during active COVID-19. The sample comprised peripheral blood. This sequence joins TRBV7-9 and TRBJ2-7; 11 bases match TRBD1. CDR3 loop: CASSPGQGAIEQYF. CDR3 bases: TGTGCCAGCAGCCCAGGACAGGGGGCGATTGAGCAGTACTTC.